This TCR beta chain appears in the sequencing data of a study of Ad26.COV2.S vaccination and SARS-CoV-2 variants. Across the study: Donor allocation was to the COV1001 Ad26.COV2.S trial arm. By the intramuscular route, Ad26.COV2.S was given once, or twice 56 days apart.

Treatment meaning: some 20 received Ad26.COV2.S at low or high dose, single or two shots; about 5 received placebo; per-sample allocation not given. At day 63 after the first vaccine or placebo injection, samples were drawn. An 18-55-year-old adult in Boston served as donor. Concerning this clone: Antigen: not known.

The V end was cut by 1 base, the J end by 10 bases, with 14 bases between. Per the germline V gene, CDR1 is LGHNA and CDR2 is YSLEER. This CDR3 is 15 amino acids long. TCRdb keeps only in-frame clones here, not all; method: immunoSEQ multiplex PCR. The table lists fewer than 500,000 clones, about 93% of them singletons. Study results and caveats: Vaccinated and placebo-treated recipients had similar non-spike TCR breadth.

The V call is TRBV4-3, the J call TRBJ1-6; unclear D gene. The receptor was derived from a person aged 18-60 years who received the Ad26.COV2.S COVID-19 vaccine or a placebo. The sequencing used peripheral blood, collected in a trial of Ad26.COV2.S vaccine versus placebo. Written as DNA, the CDR3 is TGCGCCAGCAGCCAAGGGGTGGACCCAAGGTCACCCCTCCACTTT. Protein sequence: CASSQGVDPRSPLHF.